The T cell receptor (beta chain) under discussion was sequenced for a study of cytomegalovirus exposure and HLA in healthy donors. Study conclusions and caveats: TCR beta V- and J-gene trimming, according to a later analysis, was linked to a missense DCLRE1C variant. While the bulk of TCR sequences proved rare, some public TCRs turned up in many donors. Researchers catalogued approximately 170 TCR beta chains as cytomegalovirus-associated. An observed cluster of highly shared sequence variants was recorded as a likely sequencing artifact.

In its sample, this clone was seen a few times. Its antigen remains unknown. With 5 bases removed from V and 8 bases from J, the gap between germline ends came to 18 bases. CDR3 length: 14 residues. Germline CDR1 MNHEY, CDR2 SVGAGI. It was with 60 Vbeta and 13 Jbeta primers that the PCR ran. Measured with immunoSEQ multiplex PCR; TCRdb has only the in-frame clones, and not every one. This sample has 100,000 to 150,000 clones, with 70% to 85% found just once. The sequenced sample consisted of PBMCs. This chain connects TRBV6-5 to TRBJ1-2, with D perhaps matching TRBD1 (6 bases). The TCR sequence derives from a boy under 10 years old in good health and CMV-seronegative. This CDR3 reads CASSGTSGIRGYTF. CDR3 in DNA: TGTGCCAGCAGTGGGACATCCGGGATCCGGGGCTACACCTTC.